This entry lists 15 T cell receptor beta chains sequenced from one sample in a study of blood T cells in healthy people across ages. It was with a sample-barcoded 5' primer and a J-beta primer mix that a second PCR of roughly 6 to 12 cycles was run. TCRdb used MiXCR to reprocess the 5' RACE reads, holding one entry per CDR3 protein. The profile shows about 770,000 distinct CDR3 sequences, under 45% of them singletons. Specimen: blood. The source of these receptors is a man aged 55 to 69 in good health.

This clonotype has more than one count but fewer than ten. The chain carries TRBV12-3 or TRBV12-4 and TRBJ2-3; 7 bases line up with TRBD2. The V and J ends lost 3 bases and 3 bases, in that order; junction bases with no gene match: 6. The CDR3 spans 15 residues. The CDR3 sequence is CASSFVGGPTDTQYF. The CDR3 nucleotides are TGTGCCAGCAGTTTCGTGGGAGGGCCGACAGATACGCAGTATTTT.

V is TRBV5-6 and J is TRBJ1-1; a weak D match, TRBD1 (5 bases). Germline V CDR1 and CDR2: SGHDT, YYEEEE. CDR3 size: 13 residues. The V end lost 7 bases, the J end lost 2 bases, and 12 bases lay between the germline ends. CDR3 in amino acids: CASATGLNTEAFF. CDR3 DNA sequence: TGTGCCAGCGCAACGGGACTCAACACTGAAGCTTTCTTT.

The table lists this clonotype with a few counts. The gene calls are TRBV7-3 and TRBJ1-1, with 8 bases fitting TRBD1. This CDR3 contains 16 residues. J gave up 6 bases and V 5 bases, and 14 bases lay outside the gene matches. Germline-derived CDR1 and CDR2 are SGHTA and FQGTGA. The CDR3 sequence is CASSTSGTGDRSEAFF. The CDR3 nucleotides are TGTGCCAGCAGCACCTCCGGGACAGGTGATCGCTCTGAAGCTTTCTTT. The full variable domain, with the rest looked up from reference TRBV7-3 and TRBJ1-1, is GAGVSQTPSNKVTEKGKYVELRCDPISGHTALYWYRQSLGQGPEFLIYFQGTGAADDSGLPNDRFFAVRPEGSVSTLKIQRTERGDSAVYLCASSTSGTGDRSEAFFGQGTRLTVV.

The chain links TRBV20-1 to TRBJ1-2; the match to TRBD1 covers 10 bases. Germline V CDR1 and CDR2: DFQATT, SNEGSKA (reference sequence). The CDR3 covers 15 residues. The junction had 12 bases not matched to a gene; V was cut back by 5 bases and J by 6 bases. CDR3 sequence: CSAPGRDRGSDGYTF. CDR3 coding DNA: TGCAGTGCTCCAGGGAGGGACAGGGGAAGTGATGGCTACACCTTC.

This clonotype has a single count. The chain uses TRBV27 and TRBJ2-3; no reliable D call. The CDR3 runs 15 residues. Germline values: CDR1 MNHEY, CDR2 SMNVEV (reference sequence). V lost 5 bases, J lost 4 bases, and 16 bases lay in between. The CDR3 DNA reads as TGTGCCAGCAGTCTGTCGAGGTGGTTCGCAGATACGCAGTATTTT. Its translation: CASSLSRWFADTQYF.

The genes are TRBV5-1 and TRBJ2-4; tentatively, D is TRBD2 (7 bases). The tail of the sequence fits TRBJ2-5 better, so the J call may be wrong. The V gene's germline CDR1 is SGHRS and CDR2 YFSETQ. This CDR3 spans 15 amino acids. The CDR3 sequence is CASSPRAGGPETQYF. CDR3 nucleotide sequence: TGCGCCAGCAGTCCTCGAGCCGGGGGGCCGGAGACCCAGTACTTC.

This rearrangement joins TRBV18 to TRBJ2-1; tentatively, D is TRBD1 or TRBD2 (6 bases each). The J call may be in error: the DNA end matches TRBJ2-7 better. Per germline, CDR1 KGHSH and CDR2 LQKENI. The CDR3 totals 16 residues. CDR3 in amino acids: CASSPPPGGSYNEQYF. Written as DNA, the CDR3 is TGTGCCAGCTCACCACCCCCCGGGGGCTCCTACAATGAGCAGTACTTC.

This clonotype showed up just a few times. The CDR3 spells CASLGALGLAGGLTDTQYF. CDR3 nucleotide sequence: TGTGCCAGCCTCGGGGCTCTGGGACTAGCGGGGGGCCTCACAGATACGCAGTATTTT. The rearrangement uses TRBV11-2 and TRBJ2-3, with 15 positions matching TRBD2. Looked up from germline, CDR1 is SGHAT and CDR2 is FQNNGV. V was clipped by 8 bases and J by 2 bases; unmatched bases: 14. The length of the CDR3 is 19 residues.

There are a few counts of this clonotype. The J gene is TRBJ2-3, the V gene TRBV4-3; 8 nucleotides line up with TRBD1. This CDR3 has 15 amino acids. The V segment lost 3 bases and the J segment 2 bases; nucleotides outside the gene matches: 4. Germline assignment: CDR1 LGHNA and CDR2 YSLEER. DNA for the CDR3: TGCGCCAGCAGCCAGGACAGGGTAACCACAGATACGCAGTATTTT. Translating it yields CASSQDRVTTDTQYF.

V is TRBV7-2 and J is TRBJ2-3, with D possibly being TRBD1 or TRBD2 (5 bases each). This CDR3 spans 15 amino acids. Germline V lookup: CDR1 SGHTA, CDR2 FQGNSA. V was trimmed by 1 base and J by 5 bases, leaving 13 bases between them. The CDR3 nucleotides read TGTGCCAGCAGCTTAGTTGGGGCGGGTAGAGATACGCAGTATTTT. Amino acids: CASSLVGAGRDTQYF.

The rearrangement uses TRBV25-1 and TRBJ1-4; no clear D. V was clipped by 2 bases and J by 4 bases, with 5 bases between them. CDR1 and CDR2 (germline): MGHDK, SYGVNS. The CDR3 consists of 13 residues. CDR3 amino acids: CASSERLNEKLFF. The CDR3, as DNA: TGTGCCAGCAGTGAACGGCTTAATGAAAAACTGTTTTTT.

The chain recombines TRBV20-1 with TRBJ1-2; D is unresolved. Per germline, CDR1 DFQATT and CDR2 SNEGSKA (reference sequence). The germline V and J ends were trimmed by 0 bases and 7 bases, with 21 bases remaining between them. This CDR3 is built from 16 residues. CDR3: CSARDVTSPMSLGYTF. CDR3 bases: TGCAGTGCTAGAGATGTGACCAGCCCTATGAGTCTTGGCTACACCTTC.

This clonotype appeared once. CDR3 sequence: CASSRFGTGGNEQYF. CDR3 nucleotides: TGTGCCAGCAGCCGATTTGGGACAGGGGGGAACGAGCAGTACTTC. This chain connects TRBV7-6 to TRBJ2-7; 11 nucleotides line up with TRBD1. V lost 5 bases to trimming and J lost 5 bases; unmatched junction nucleotides: 8. The CDR3 runs to 15 residues. Germline loops: CDR1 SGHVS, CDR2 FNYEAQ.

The chain combines TRBV11-3 with TRBJ2-6; the match to TRBD2 covers 15 bases. In germline, CDR1 is SGHNT, CDR2 YENEEA. The ends lost 5 bases at V and 2 bases at J; junction bases unmatched: 1. CDR3 length equals 17 residues. The CDR3 coding sequence is TGTGCCAGCAGCCGGACTAGCGGGGGGGCTGGGGCCAACGTCCTGACTTTC. This encodes CASSRTSGGAGANVLTF.

The CDR3 spells CASSAIAGGPGETQYF. DNA of the CDR3: TGTGCCAGCAGCGCCATAGCGGGGGGGCCAGGAGAGACCCAGTACTTC. The chain links TRBV7-2 to TRBJ2-5, with 11 bases fitting TRBD2. CDR3 length equals 16 residues. The germline V gene has CDR1 SGHTA and CDR2 FQGNSA. The ends lost 5 bases at V and 4 bases at J; junction bases unmatched: 9. Variable domain in full (rest from reference TRBV7-2 and TRBJ2-5): GAGVSQSPSNKVTEKGKDVELRCDPISGHTALYWYRQSLGQGLEFLIYFQGNSAPDKSGLPSDRFSAERTGGSVSTLTIQRTQQEDSAVYLCASSAIAGGPGETQYFGPGTRLLVL.